This entry describes one T cell receptor beta chain. Libraries for TCRalpha and TCRbeta carried sample barcodes and unique molecular identifiers via 5'RACE. A single record per CDR3 protein comes from TCRdb applying MiXCR to the 5' RACE reads. The table includes under 600,000 distinct CDR3 sequences, about 20% detected once. The data derive from a study of T-cell memory formation after mild COVID-19. The CDR3 has 15 amino acids. Germline CDR1 SGHTA, CDR2 FQGNSA. Trimming left V 2 bases short and J 1 base short, with 10 bases between. The chain couples TRBV7-2 to TRBJ2-3; possibly TRBD2 for D (5 bases). The specimen was PBMCs or a T cell subset sorted from them (not recorded which). This receptor was taken from an adult woman who had mild COVID-19 (a few samples of this study predate the infection). Cell type and time point are not known. The CDR3 DNA reads as TGTGCCAGCAGCTTATCCTACGGGGGCACAGATACGCAGTATTTT. Its translation: CASSLSYGGTDTQYF.